This T cell receptor (beta chain) was documented in a study of cytomegalovirus exposure and HLA in healthy donors. Regarding the study as a whole: An observed cluster of highly shared sequence variants was recorded as a likely sequencing artifact.

The study ran its PCR with 60 Vbeta and 13 Jbeta primers. The protocol was immunoSEQ multiplex PCR, while the TCRdb copy is restricted to in-frame clones and leaves out a portion. The table has about 65,000 clones, just under 80% seen once; the top ten hold approximately 4.2%. Concerning this clone: Its antigen is not identified.

V was clipped by 1 base and J by 4 bases, with 6 bases between them. Germline V gene sequence: CDR1 SGHRS, CDR2 YFSETQ. This CDR3 spans 13 amino acids. The sample was PBMCs. V is TRBV5-1 and J is TRBJ2-1; D uncertain. The receptor was derived from a woman between 25 and 40 years old in good health and CMV-seronegative. The CDR3 nucleotides are TGCGCCAGCAGCTTGTCGGGTTACAATGAGCAGTTCTTC. Its translation is CASSLSGYNEQFF.